This record looks at one T cell receptor beta chain sequence and its context. Between the trimmed V and J ends, which lost 0 bases and 7 bases, there was a span of 17 bases. The CDR3 sequence is 16 residues long. Germline V gene lookup returns CDR1 SGHRS and CDR2 YFSETQ. As processed by the authors: Estimates of nucleated cell counts were drawn from the amplification of reference gene primers. Assay: immunoSEQ multiplex PCR; the TCRdb copy retains only in-frame clones and omits some. That table gives V, J and clone size, and the DNA gave D and trimming. The data show hundreds of thousands of clones, around nine tenths seen once. The data are from a study of blood T cell repertoires in COVID-19. Study background: T cells, B-cell-depleted T cells, or PBMCs supplied cDNA or gDNA.

Clinical histories supplied by participants themselves formed the basis of cohort assignment. The TCR comes from a woman aged 45-65 years who had recovered from COVID-19. Source material: PBMCs or T cells enriched from blood (not recorded which). The J gene is TRBJ1-5, the V gene TRBV5-1, with D perhaps matching TRBD1 (5 bases). CDR3 nucleotides: TGCGCCAGCAGCTTGGGCGTCGGAGGGTCAGGGCAGCCCCAGCATTTT. Protein product: CASSLGVGGSGQPQHF.